These 25 T cell receptor beta chains were sequenced from one sample in a study of CD8+ T cells in alopecia areata. Reverse transcribed after extraction, RNA yielded cDNA as the sequencing template. The method was immunoSEQ multiplex PCR; TCRdb's version includes in-frame clones alone and lacks a portion of them. The sample lists about 150,000 clones; roughly 64% were seen once. The source was CD4+ T cells sorted from blood, collected at week 0. These receptors were collected from a human donor with alopecia areata.

CDR3 amino acids: CSVVANMNTEAFF. CDR3 bases: TGCAGCGTGGTAGCTAACATGAACACTGAAGCTTTCTTT. This chain connects TRBV29-1 to TRBJ1-1, with D uncertain. Trimming left V 6 bases short and J 0 bases short, with 11 bases between. This CDR3 is built from 13 residues. Germline assignment: CDR1 SQVTM and CDR2 ANQGSEA.

The rearrangement joins TRBV30 to TRBJ2-5; D may match TRBD1 or TRBD2 (5 bases each). The CDR3 sequence is 13 residues long. Germline values: CDR1 GTSNPN, CDR2 SVGIG (reference sequence). V was pared by 3 bases and J by 5 bases, with 13 bases between. CDR3 sequence reads: CAWRGEGWETQYF. CDR3 in DNA: TGTGCCTGGAGGGGGGAAGGCTGGGAGACCCAGTACTTC.

The sample holds a few counts of this clone. The chain links TRBV11-2 to TRBJ1-6; TRBD1 agrees at 9 bases. Trimming took 5 bases from V and 4 from J; bases not matched to a gene: 6. CDR1 and CDR2 from the germline V gene are SGHAT and FQNNGV. This CDR3 contains 16 residues. The CDR3 nucleotides are TGTGCCAGCAGCCAGGGACAGGGACCTTATAATTCACCCCTCCACTTT. This codes for CASSQGQGPYNSPLHF.

V and J are TRBV30 and TRBJ1-4; unclear D gene. Trimming removed 5 bases at V and 7 bases at J, with 11 bases between. The germline V gene encodes CDR1 GTSNPN and CDR2 SVGIG (reference sequence). This CDR3 is 12 amino acids long. CDR3 nucleotide sequence: TGTGCCTGGCGGACGGTGGGTGAAAAACTGTTTTTT. This encodes CAWRTVGEKLFF. The variable domain in full, completed from reference TRBV30 and TRBJ1-4, reads SQTIHQWPATLVQPVGSPLSLECTVEGTSNPNLYWYRQAAGRGLQLLFYSVGIGQISSEVPQNLSASRPQDRQFILSSKKLLLSDSGFYLCAWRTVGEKLFFGSGTQLSVL.

Concerning this clone itself: Compared with germline, one end of the junction differs, possibly owing to a read error. J is TRBJ2-7 and V is TRBV7-7; D tentatively reads TRBD1 or TRBD2 (5 bases each). The germline V gene encodes CDR1 SSHAT and CDR2 FNYEAQ (reference sequence). The CDR3 is 15 residues long. DNA of the CDR3: TGTGCTAGCAGCTTAGATCTGGGGACCGCCTACGAGCAGTACTTC. Its protein is CASSLDLGTAYEQYF.

As to this clone: One junction end disagrees with the germline gene, perhaps due to a read error. This sequence joins TRBV30 and TRBJ1-2; 8 bases fit TRBD1. The CDR3 runs to 13 residues. Per germline, CDR1 GTSNPN and CDR2 SVGIG (reference sequence). The CDR3 here is CAWKFSQGEREIF. Here the CDR3 DNA reads TGTGCCTGGAAGTTCTCACAGGGGGAAAGGGAAATATTC. Combining the CDR3 with reference TRBV30 and TRBJ1-2 gives the whole variable domain SQTIHQWPATLVQPVGSPLSLECTVEGTSNPNLYWYRQAAGRGLQLLFYSVGIGQISSEVPQNLSASRPQDRQFILSSKKLLLSDSGFYLCAWKFSQGEREIFGSGTRLTVV.

V usage is TRBV15 and J usage is TRBJ2-6; TRBD1 might be the D (5 bases). Per germline, CDR1 LNHNV and CDR2 YYDKDF (reference sequence). V lost 7 bases and J 0 bases, leaving 10 bases between the germline ends. The CDR3 extends over 15 amino acids. This chain's CDR3 is CATMTDSSGANVLTF. The CDR3 nucleotides are TGTGCCACCATGACAGATTCCTCTGGGGCCAACGTCCTGACTTTC.

The rearrangement links TRBV29-1 to TRBJ2-1; possibly TRBD1 for D (5 bases). The CDR3 loop spans 13 amino acids. Germline V gives CDR1 SQVTM, CDR2 ANQGSEA. V lost 6 bases to trimming and J lost 5 bases, with 14 bases between them. The chain's CDR3 is CSVVNRIHNEQFF. The CDR3 bases are TGCAGCGTCGTTAACAGGATCCACAATGAGCAGTTCTTC.

The rearrangement uses TRBV7-2 and TRBJ2-1; 12 bases align to TRBD2. V trimming: 7 bases; J trimming: 4 bases; junction bases outside the gene matches: 11. Germline loops: CDR1 SGHTA, CDR2 FQGNSA. CDR3 length: 17 residues. The CDR3: CASTYSSGGAGYNEQFF. The DNA for the CDR3 is TGTGCCAGCACCTATTCTAGCGGGGGGGCCGGGTACAATGAGCAGTTCTTC. Full variable domain (missing parts from reference TRBV7-2 and TRBJ2-1): GAGVSQSPSNKVTEKGKDVELRCDPISGHTALYWYRQSLGQGLEFLIYFQGNSAPDKSGLPSDRFSAERTGGSVSTLTIQRTQQEDSAVYLCASTYSSGGAGYNEQFFGPGTRLTVL.

The chain uses TRBV11-2 and TRBJ2-7; D may be TRBD1 (6 bases). Trimming took 7 bases from V and 1 from J, leaving 14 bases between them. The CDR3 extends over 14 amino acids. Germline assignment: CDR1 SGHAT and CDR2 FQNNGV. The chain's CDR3 is CASKPGHSSYEQYF. The CDR3 coding sequence is TGTGCCAGCAAGCCGGGACATTCGTCCTACGAGCAGTACTTC.

Regarding this clone: The junction shows a germline mismatch at one end, possibly a read error. This chain links TRBV29-1 with TRBJ2-7; D perhaps matches TRBD2 (5 bases). The germline V gene has CDR1 SQVTM and CDR2 ANQGSEA. The CDR3 is made up of 14 amino acids. Here the CDR3 DNA reads TGCAGCGTCGAAGGCAGGCCGTCTCGGGGCGAGCAGTACTTC. Its protein is CSVEGRPSRGEQYF.

This chain joins TRBV5-4 and TRBJ2-1; 10 bases are a match to TRBD2. J gave up 6 bases and V 4 bases, and 10 bases lay outside the gene matches. The CDR3 totals 16 residues. The germline V gene has CDR1 SGHNT and CDR2 YYREEE (reference sequence). DNA for the CDR3: TGTGCCAGCAGCCGGGAACTAAGCGGGGGGGCCAATGAGCAGTTCTTC. Translation: CASSRELSGGANEQFF.

The chain recombines TRBV6-1 with TRBJ1-1; possible D gene TRBD1, 5 bases. V lost 1 base, J lost 5 bases, and 11 bases lay in between. This CDR3 comprises 14 residues. Germline-derived CDR1 and CDR2 are MNHNS and SASEGT. CDR3 sequence reads: CASSEDGGLTEAFF. CDR3 bases: TGTGCCAGCAGTGAAGACGGGGGGTTAACTGAAGCTTTCTTT.

This clone was seen just once. The chain is built from TRBV5-6 and TRBJ2-1; 10 positions agree with TRBD2. The CDR3 spans 15 residues. Germline assignment: CDR1 SGHDT and CDR2 YYEEEE. V dropped 0 bases and J dropped 5; count of bases not matched to a gene: 2. The CDR3 DNA sequence: TGTGCCAGCAGCTTGGATCTAGCGGGGGACAATGAGCAGTTCTTC. Amino acid sequence: CASSLDLAGDNEQFF.

V is TRBV7-9 and J is TRBJ2-1; no clear D gene. V was cut by 3 bases and J by 5 bases, with 8 bases left in between. The CDR3 runs 13 residues. Germline CDR1 reads SEHNR; CDR2 reads FQNEAQ (reference sequence). For the CDR3, the DNA is TGTGCCAGCAGCTTGATTGCGGACAATGAGCAGTTCTTC. Translation: CASSLIADNEQFF.

The chain joins TRBV2 to TRBJ1-6, with D possibly TRBD1 on 6 matching bases. The CDR3 totals 15 residues. Germline lookup yields CDR1 SNHLY and CDR2 FYNNEI. Trimming left V 6 bases short and J 9 bases short, with 18 bases between. CDR3 bases: TGTGCCAGCAGCAAATTACAGGGACTAAGTTCACCCCTCCACTTT. Protein product: CASSKLQGLSSPLHF.

The chain combines TRBV5-1 with TRBJ2-3; 8 bases fit TRBD2. V shed 1 base and J 4 bases; nucleotides not matched to a gene: 2. The CDR3 spans 14 residues. The germline gives CDR1 SGHRS, CDR2 YFSETQ. CDR3 sequence reads: CASSLTSGPDTQYF. The CDR3 DNA reads as TGCGCCAGCAGCTTGACTAGCGGCCCAGATACGCAGTATTTT.

This clone was recorded a few times. At the DNA level, this CDR3 is encoded by other sequences in the same sample as well. The gene calls are TRBV7-2 and TRBJ2-1, with a possible D match to TRBD1 (6 bases). Germline loops: CDR1 SGHTA, CDR2 FQGNSA. This CDR3 has 15 amino acids. The V and J ends lost 0 bases and 3 bases respectively, with 9 bases between them. The CDR3 is CASSLARGLYNEQFF. CDR3 in DNA: TGTGCCAGCAGCTTAGCCAGGGGTCTCTACAATGAGCAGTTCTTC.

This chain connects TRBV6-6 to TRBJ1-2; no clear D. Germline CDR1 and CDR2: MNHNY and SVGAGI (reference sequence). V was shortened by 6 bases and J by 7 bases, with 6 bases between the two germline ends. The CDR3 spans 10 residues. In DNA form, the CDR3 reads TGTGCCAGCAGCCTGGGTGGCTACACCTTC. Residues: CASSLGGYTF.

This clone was picked up a small number of times. This sequence joins TRBV4-1 and TRBJ2-5, with 9 bases identical to TRBD2. The CDR3 length is 16 residues. Germline lookup yields CDR1 MGHRA and CDR2 YSYEKL. V shed 0 bases and J 4 bases; nucleotides not matched to a gene: 6. The CDR3 is CASSQDQLAGRETQYF. The CDR3 DNA sequence: TGCGCCAGCAGCCAAGATCAGCTAGCGGGGAGAGAGACCCAGTACTTC.

In this sample, this clone turned up a few times. The chain couples TRBV7-9 to TRBJ2-1; weak D call: TRBD1 (5 bases). Germline V gene data show CDR1 as SEHNR and CDR2 as FQNEAQ (reference sequence). The CDR3 runs 17 residues. Between the trimmed V and J ends, which lost 1 base and 8 bases, there was a span of 21 bases. The CDR3 region has the DNA TGTGCCAGCAGCTTAGTAATGGTCCAGGGTCAAGTCGATGAGCAGTTCTTC. Residues: CASSLVMVQGQVDEQFF. Drawing the rest from reference TRBV7-9 and TRBJ2-1, the complete variable domain is DTGVSQNPRHKITKRGQNVTFRCDPISEHNRLYWYRQTLGQGPEFLTYFQNEAQLEKSRLLSDRFSAERPKGSFSTLEIQRTEQGDSAMYLCASSLVMVQGQVDEQFFGPGTRLTVL.

The chain joins TRBV5-1 to TRBJ1-6; D remains unclear. The CDR3 extends over 14 amino acids. CDR1 is SGHRS and CDR2 is YFSETQ in the germline V gene. V lost 5 bases and J 6 bases, leaving 12 bases between the germline ends. The CDR3 reads CASREAFGNSPLHF. The DNA for the CDR3 is TGCGCCAGCAGGGAGGCATTCGGTAATTCACCCCTCCACTTT.

The chain is built from TRBV5-1 and TRBJ2-3; no firm D call. The germline gives CDR1 SGHRS, CDR2 YFSETQ. The V and J ends lost 0 bases and 5 bases respectively, with 1 base between them. The CDR3 sequence is 11 residues long. The CDR3 nucleotides read TGCGCCAGCAGCTTGGAAGATACGCAGTATTTT. Protein: CASSLEDTQYF.

This chain joins TRBV5-6 and TRBJ2-5; perhaps TRBD2 as D (7 bases). Trimming shortened V by 6 bases and J by 1 base, and 13 bases separated the two germline ends. The CDR3 spans 14 residues. CDR1 and CDR2 (germline): SGHDT, YYEEEE. CDR3 in DNA: TGTGCCAGCACCCTGGGGGGGGCCCAAGAGACCCAGTACTTC. As protein: CASTLGGAQETQYF.

The chain employs TRBV29-1 and TRBJ2-7; 7 positions match TRBD1. Germline V gives CDR1 SQVTM, CDR2 ANQGSEA. V lost 7 bases, J lost 5 bases, and 11 bases stayed unmatched. The CDR3 is made up of 13 amino acids. The CDR3 bases are TGCAGCGGTTTACAGCGACAGGGCCACGAGCAGTACTTC. Its protein product is CSGLQRQGHEQYF.